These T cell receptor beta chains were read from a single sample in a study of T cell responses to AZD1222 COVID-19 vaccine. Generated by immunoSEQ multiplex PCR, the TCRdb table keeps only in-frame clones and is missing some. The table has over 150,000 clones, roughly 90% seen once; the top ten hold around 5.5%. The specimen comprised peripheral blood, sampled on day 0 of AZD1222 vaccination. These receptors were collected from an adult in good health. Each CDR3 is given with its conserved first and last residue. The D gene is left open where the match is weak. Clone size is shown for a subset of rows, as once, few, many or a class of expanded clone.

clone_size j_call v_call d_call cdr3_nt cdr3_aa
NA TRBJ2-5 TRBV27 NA TGTGCCAGTTCCCCATGGGGAGGACACGAGACCCAGTACTTC CASSPWGGHETQYF
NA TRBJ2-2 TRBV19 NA TGTGCCAGTAGTATAACAGGAGGGACCGGGGAGCTGTTTTTT CASSITGGTGELFF
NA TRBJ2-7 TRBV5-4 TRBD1 TGTGCCAGCAGCTTAACCCGGGACAGTTACGAGCAGTACTTC CASSLTRDSYEQYF
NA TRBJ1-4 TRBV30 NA TGTGCCTACAGACACCGGAATGAAAAACTGTTTTTT CAYRHRNEKLFF
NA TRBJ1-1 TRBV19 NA TGTGCCAGTAGGTCGGGACTTCCGAGCACTGAAGCTTTCTTT CASRSGLPSTEAFF
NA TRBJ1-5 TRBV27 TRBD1 TGTGCCAGCAGTTTAAGGGGGCCAGCAACTTATAGCAATCAGCCCCAGCATTTT CASSLRGPATYSNQPQHF
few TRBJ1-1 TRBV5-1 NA TGCGCCAGCAGACTTACTTTGAACACTGAAGCTTTCTTT CASRLTLNTEAFF
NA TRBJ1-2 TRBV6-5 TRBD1 TGTGCCAGCAGGAGGGACAGGACTTATGGCTACACCTTC CASRRDRTYGYTF
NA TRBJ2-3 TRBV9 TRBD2 TGTGCCAGCAGCACCCGCGGGAGTAGCACAGATACGCAGTATTTT CASSTRGSSTDTQYF
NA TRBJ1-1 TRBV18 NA TGTGCCAGCTCACCGGGAATAGAAGCTTTCTTT CASSPGIEAFF
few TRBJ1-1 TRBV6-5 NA TGTGCCAGCAGTTACACAGTTTTGACCCCTGAAGCTTTCTTT CASSYTVLTPEAFF
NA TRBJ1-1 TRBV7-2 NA TGTGCCAGCAGCTTAGAGTGGAGGCGGGGCGTAAGCACTGAAGCTTTCTTT CASSLEWRRGVSTEAFF
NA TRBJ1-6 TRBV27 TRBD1 TGTGCCAGCAGACTCGGACAGGGGGATAATTCACCCCTCCACTTT CASRLGQGDNSPLHF
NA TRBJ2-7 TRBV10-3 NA TGTGCCATCAGTGAGGGGAGCTACGAGCAGTACTTC CAISEGSYEQYF
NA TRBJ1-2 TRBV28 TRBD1 TGTGCCAGCAGTCCCCAGGACAGGGTTGTAACGAACTATGGCTACACCTTC CASSPQDRVVTNYGYTF
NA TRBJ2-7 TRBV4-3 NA TGCGCCAGCAGCCAAGATTGGGGGTCGGGCTACGAGCAGTACTTC CASSQDWGSGYEQYF
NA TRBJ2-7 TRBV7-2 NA TGTGCCAGCAGCCCTTGGTCCCGGACAGTATCCTACGAGCAGTACTTC CASSPWSRTVSYEQYF
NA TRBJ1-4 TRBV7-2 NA TGTGCCAGCAGCCCAAAACCAGGAAGGAATGAAAAACTGTTTTTT CASSPKPGRNEKLFF
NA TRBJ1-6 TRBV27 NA TGTGCCAGCTCCCTTGGCACAGGAGGGAATTCACCCCTCCACTTT CASSLGTGGNSPLHF
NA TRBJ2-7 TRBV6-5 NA TGTGCCAGCACCCAGGGAGACGAGCAGTACTTC CASTQGDEQYF
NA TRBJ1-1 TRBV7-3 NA TGTGCCAGCAGCTTTGATCTGGAAACTGAAGCTTTCTTT CASSFDLETEAFF
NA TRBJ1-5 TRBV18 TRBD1 TGTGCCAGCTCACCTCAAGGGGGCGAGTCCAATCAGCCCCAGCATTTT CASSPQGGESNQPQHF
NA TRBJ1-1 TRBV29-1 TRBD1 TGCAGCGTTGAAGATGAGGACGGCAGGGGGAAGCCGGTAAAGGATACTGAAGCTTTCTTT CSVEDEDGRGKPVKDTEAFF
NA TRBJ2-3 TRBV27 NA TGTGCCAGCAGTTTATCGTACGGGTCCCTTCCCACAGATACGCAGTATTTT CASSLSYGSLPTDTQYF
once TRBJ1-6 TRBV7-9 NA TGTGCCAGCAGCCTAGCAGGGACACTTCTCCCGGCCCTCCACTTT CASSLAGTLLPALHF
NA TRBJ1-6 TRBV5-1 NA TGCGCCAGCAGCACAGGCCTTTCGGACTATTCACCCCTCCACTTT CASSTGLSDYSPLHF
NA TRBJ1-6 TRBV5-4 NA TGTGCCAGCAGCTTTGGGGGTACGGATAATTCACCCCTCCACTTT CASSFGGTDNSPLHF
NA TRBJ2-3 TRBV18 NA TGTGCCAGCTCGGAAAGGATCACAGATACGCAGTATTTT CASSERITDTQYF
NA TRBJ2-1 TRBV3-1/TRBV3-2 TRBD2 TGTGCCAGCAGCCAAGGGAGGCGGGGGGGCGTCTACAATGAGCAGTTCTTC CASSQGRRGGVYNEQFF
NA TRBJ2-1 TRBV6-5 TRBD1 TGTGCCAGCAGCGAGGGACAGGGGGCATACAATGAGCAGTTCTTC CASSEGQGAYNEQFF
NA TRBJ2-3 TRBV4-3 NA TGCGCCAGCAGCCCCATCTGGGGCAGCACAGATACGCAGTATTTT CASSPIWGSTDTQYF
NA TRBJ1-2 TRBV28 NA TGTGCCAGCAGTTTTCACAACTATGGCTACACCTTC CASSFHNYGYTF
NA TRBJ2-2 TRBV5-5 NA TGTGCCAGCAGCTTGCCCGTTGGGGAGCTGTTTTTT CASSLPVGELFF
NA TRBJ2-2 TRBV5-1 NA TGCGCCACCTCGGGACTTTTGGGGACCGGGGAGCTGTTTTTT CATSGLLGTGELFF
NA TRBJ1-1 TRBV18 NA TGTGCCAGCTCAGCCGGCCAGAACACTGAAGCTTTCTTT CASSAGQNTEAFF